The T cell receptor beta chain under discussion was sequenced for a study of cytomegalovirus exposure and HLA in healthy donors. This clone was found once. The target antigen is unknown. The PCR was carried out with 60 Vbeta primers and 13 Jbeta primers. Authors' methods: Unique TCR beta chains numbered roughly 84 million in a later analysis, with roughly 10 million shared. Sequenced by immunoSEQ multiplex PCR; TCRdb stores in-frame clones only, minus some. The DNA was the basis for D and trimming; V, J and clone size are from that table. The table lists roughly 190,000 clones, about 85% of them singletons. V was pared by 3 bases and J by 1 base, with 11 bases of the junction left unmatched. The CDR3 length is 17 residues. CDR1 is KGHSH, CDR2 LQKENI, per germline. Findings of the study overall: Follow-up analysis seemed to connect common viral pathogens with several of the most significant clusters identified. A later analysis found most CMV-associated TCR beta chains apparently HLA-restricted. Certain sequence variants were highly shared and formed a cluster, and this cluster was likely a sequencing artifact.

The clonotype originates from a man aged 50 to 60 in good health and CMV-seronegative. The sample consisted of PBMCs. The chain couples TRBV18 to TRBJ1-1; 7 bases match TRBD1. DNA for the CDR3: TGTGCCAGCTCACCCCTCAGACAGGGTGGGAAGAACACTGAAGCTTTCTTT. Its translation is CASSPLRQGGKNTEAFF.